This T cell receptor (beta chain) is from a study of cytomegalovirus exposure and HLA in healthy donors. Whole-study findings and limits: In a later analysis, TCR beta V- and J-gene trimming showed a link to a missense DCLRE1C variant.

The CDR3 consists of 11 residues. The V end lost 5 bases, the J end lost 9 bases, and 11 bases lay between the germline ends. Germline V gene sequence: CDR1 MNHEY, CDR2 SMNVEV (reference sequence). This clone was picked up one time. Its antigen is as yet unknown. PCR amplification relied on 60 Vbeta primers (plus 13 Jbeta primers). Data came from immunoSEQ multiplex PCR; TCRdb stores just in-frame clones and leaves some out. The top ten hold roughly 9% of the sample, which has more than 80,000 clones, around nine tenths seen once. This TCR derives from a man aged 25-45 years in good health and CMV-seropositive. Source material: PBMCs. The chain joins TRBV27 to TRBJ2-7; possibly TRBD2 for D (5 bases). The CDR3 DNA reads TGTGCCAGCAGTAACTCACGGGGGCAGTACTTC. It is translated as CASSNSRGQYF.